This T cell receptor beta chain is drawn from a study of T-cell memory formation after mild COVID-19. Notes on the study in general: Second-wave clones with a day 37 peak had unconfirmed SARS-CoV-2 specificity.

The sample holds many counts of this clonotype. Its target is not known. One entry per CDR3 protein results from TCRdb running MiXCR on the 5' RACE reads. The sample yields a few hundred thousand distinct CDR3 sequences, roughly a fifth seen once. The receptor was isolated from a man between 18 and 35 years old who had mild COVID-19 (a few samples of this study predate the infection). Cell type and time point are not known. Sequencing used PBMCs or a T cell subset sorted from them (not recorded which).

The CDR3 region is CASSLDRANYGYTF. CDR3 coding DNA: TGCGCCAGCAGCTTGGACAGGGCTAACTATGGCTACACCTTC. The chain joins TRBV5-1 to TRBJ1-2; TRBD1 is a possible D gene (6 bases). This CDR3 has 14 amino acids. The V gene's germline CDR1 is SGHRS and CDR2 YFSETQ. Between the trimmed V and J ends, which lost 0 bases and 0 bases, there was a span of 6 bases.